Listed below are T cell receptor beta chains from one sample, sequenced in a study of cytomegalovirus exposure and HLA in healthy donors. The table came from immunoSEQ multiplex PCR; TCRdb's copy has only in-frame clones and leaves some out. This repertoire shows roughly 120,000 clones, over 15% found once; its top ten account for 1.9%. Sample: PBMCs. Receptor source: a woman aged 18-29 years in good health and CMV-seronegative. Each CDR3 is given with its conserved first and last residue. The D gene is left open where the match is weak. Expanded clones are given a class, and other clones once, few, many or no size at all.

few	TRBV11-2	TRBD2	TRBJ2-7	TGTGCCAGCAGCTTAGGCCTAGCGGATACCTACGAGCAGTACTTC	CASSLGLADTYEQYF
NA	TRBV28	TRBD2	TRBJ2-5	TGTGCCAGCAGTTTGAGACTAGCGGAGGATCAAGAGACCCAGTACTTC	CASSLRLAEDQETQYF
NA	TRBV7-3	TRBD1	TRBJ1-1	TGTGCCAGCAGCCCCGGACAGGCGAACACTGAAGCTTTCTTT	CASSPGQANTEAFF
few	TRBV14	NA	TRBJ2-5	TGTGCCAGCAGCCAAGCACTGGGCGGGATGGAGACCCAGTACTTC	CASSQALGGMETQYF
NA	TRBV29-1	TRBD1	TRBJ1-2	TGCAGCGTTGAGACTCACAGGGGAAACTATGGCTACACCTTC	CSVETHRGNYGYTF
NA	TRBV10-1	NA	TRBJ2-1	TGCGCCAGCAGTCGGCGGGGCGGGGAGAATGAGCAGTTCTTC	CASSRRGGENEQFF
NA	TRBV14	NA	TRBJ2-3	TGTGCCAGCAGCACGGTCCAGGGGGATACGCAGTATTTT	CASSTVQGDTQYF
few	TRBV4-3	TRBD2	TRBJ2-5	TGCGCCAGCAGACAAGATGCGCGCGGGGGGAACCAGTACTTC	CASRQDARGGNQYF
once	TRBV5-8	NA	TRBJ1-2	TGTGCCAGCAACCTCAGGGTTGGCTACACCTTC	CASNLRVGYTF
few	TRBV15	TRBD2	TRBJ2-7	TGTGCCACAGCTTTGGGGGGGACCCGCGAGCAGTACTTC	CATALGGTREQYF